These 28 T cell receptor beta chains came from one sample sequenced in a study of T cell responses to AZD1222 COVID-19 vaccine. The table came from immunoSEQ multiplex PCR; TCRdb's copy has only in-frame clones and leaves some out. The sample lists 95,000 to 110,000 clones; 90% to 95% were seen once. The source was peripheral blood, collected on day 0 of AZD1222 vaccination. The receptors were gathered from an adult in good health.

The rearrangement joins TRBV10-3 to TRBJ1-1; D is undetermined. CDR1 is ENHRY and CDR2 is SYGVKD in the germline V gene. V was shortened by 4 bases and J by 0 bases, with 9 bases between the two germline ends. The CDR3 is 14 amino acids. The CDR3 DNA reads as TGTGCCATCAGTGCGGGCGAAATGAACACTGAAGCTTTCTTT. Translated, it gives CAISAGEMNTEAFF.

This chain joins TRBV5-1 and TRBJ2-3; TRBD2 aligns across 7 bases. The V segment lost 4 bases and the J segment 2 bases; nucleotides outside the gene matches: 13. The CDR3 sequence is 17 residues long. In germline, CDR1 is SGHRS, CDR2 YFSETQ. CDR3 sequence: CASSPLGLRGLTDTQYF. The CDR3 bases are TGCGCCAGCAGCCCCCTGGGACTAAGGGGCCTCACAGATACGCAGTATTTT.

V and J are TRBV7-9 and TRBJ1-2; D not resolved. This CDR3 has 12 residues. The germline V gene has CDR1 SEHNR and CDR2 FQNEAQ (reference sequence). The V end lost 5 bases, the J end lost 8 bases, and 12 bases lay between the germline ends. The CDR3 nucleotides read TGTGCCAGCAGCGAAACTAAGGGCGGCTACACCTTC. It yields the protein CASSETKGGYTF.

This chain uses TRBV2 with TRBJ1-3; 8 nucleotides align to TRBD1. The CDR3 has 14 residues. Germline V CDR1 and CDR2: SNHLY, FYNNEI. J lost 0 bases, V lost 7 bases, and 2 bases had no gene match. CDR3 bases: TGTGCCAGCACCAGGGGGCACTCTGGAAACACCATATATTTT. This encodes CASTRGHSGNTIYF.

The rearrangement uses TRBV7-2 and TRBJ1-2; weak D call: TRBD1 (6 bases). This CDR3 has 14 residues. In germline, CDR1 is SGHTA, CDR2 FQGNSA. Trimming took off 5 bases at V and 4 bases at J, with 14 bases between the two ends. As DNA, the CDR3 is TGTGCCAGCAGCCCTGCCGGACAGCGCTATGGCTACACCTTC. Translating it yields CASSPAGQRYGYTF.

In nucleotides, the CDR3 is TGTGCCAGCAGCGTAGGCCCAGGGGGCGGTAGCGGGGAGCTGTTTTTT. Translated: CASSVGPGGGSGELFF. The rearrangement links TRBV9 to TRBJ2-2; 8 bases map to TRBD1. Germline CDR1 SGDLS, CDR2 YYNGEE. The CDR3 is 16 amino acids. Trimming at V came to 0 bases and at J to 7 bases, leaving 8 bases not matched to a gene. Full variable domain (outside the CDR3, taken from reference TRBV9 and TRBJ2-2): DSGVTQTPKHLITATGQRVTLRCSPRSGDLSVYWYQQSLDQGLQFLIQYYNGEERAKGNILERFSAQQFPDLHSELNLSSLELGDSALYFCASSVGPGGGSGELFFGEGSRLTVL.

V usage is TRBV7-8 and J usage is TRBJ2-5, with D possibly matching TRBD2 (5 bases). The CDR3 spans 13 residues. The V and J ends lost 5 bases and 5 bases respectively, with 12 bases between them. CDR1 SGHVS and CDR2 FQNEAQ come from the germline V gene. Written as DNA, the CDR3 is TGTGCCAGCAGCCGCGAGGGCGCGGAGACCCAGTACTTC. Protein: CASSREGAETQYF.

V and J are TRBV7-2 and TRBJ1-4; D call uncertain. In germline, CDR1 is SGHTA, CDR2 FQGNSA. V dropped 5 bases and J dropped 2 bases, with 12 bases sitting between them. The CDR3 runs to 15 residues. The CDR3 DNA follows: TGTGCCAGCAGCCTGGGAAGGGTGACTAATGAAAAACTGTTTTTT. Translation gives CASSLGRVTNEKLFF.

This sequence joins TRBV5-8 and TRBJ1-2, with D possibly TRBD1 on 5 matching bases. The CDR3 runs to 14 residues. The germline V gene encodes CDR1 SGHTS and CDR2 YDEGEE. The V end was cut by 4 bases, the J end by 5 bases, with 15 bases between. This CDR3 reads CASSLGHWDYGYTF. The CDR3, as DNA: TGTGCCAGCAGCCTCGGACACTGGGATTATGGCTACACCTTC.

The chain uses TRBV13 and TRBJ1-2; 8 nucleotides match TRBD1. V lost 11 bases, J lost 6 bases, and 5 bases stayed unmatched. Germline-derived CDR1 and CDR2 are PRHDT and FYEKMQ (reference sequence). The CDR3 totals 11 residues. In DNA form, the CDR3 reads TGTGCCGTATCAGGGGGCCATGGCTACACCTTC. Amino acid sequence: CAVSGGHGYTF.

V and J are TRBV5-1 and TRBJ2-7; 10 positions agree with TRBD1. J was trimmed by 4 bases and V by 0 bases; bases with no gene match: 13. The germline CDR1 and CDR2 sequences are SGHRS and YFSETQ. The CDR3 has 18 amino acids. CDR3 region: CASSLVAQRWDRGYEQYF. CDR3 nucleotides: TGCGCCAGCAGCTTGGTAGCGCAGAGGTGGGACAGGGGTTACGAGCAGTACTTC.

The chain combines TRBV20-1 with TRBJ2-7; D tentatively reads TRBD1 or TRBD2 (5 bases each). CDR3 size: 11 residues. CDR1 and CDR2 from the germline V gene are DFQATT and SNEGSKA (reference sequence). V gave up 3 bases and J gave up 5 bases, with 8 bases separating them. The CDR3 sequence is CSASEGNEQYF. The CDR3, as DNA: TGCAGTGCTAGTGAGGGGAACGAGCAGTACTTC.

The V call is TRBV3-1 (or the pseudogene TRBV3-2), the J call TRBJ1-1; D is unclear. The CDR3 sequence is 12 residues long. Trimming stripped 5 bases from V and 2 bases from J, with 6 bases between. CDR1 and CDR2 from the germline V gene are LGHDT and YNNKEL (reference sequence). In nucleotides, the CDR3 is TGTGCCAGCAGCTTGGGCAACACTGAAGCTTTCTTT. Translating gives CASSLGNTEAFF.

V gene TRBV19 combines with J gene TRBJ1-4, with 8 positions matching TRBD1. CDR1 and CDR2 from the germline V gene are LNHDA and SQIVND (reference sequence). This CDR3 spans 13 amino acids. The trim removed 9 bases at V and 7 bases at J, leaving 7 bases unmatched. The CDR3 DNA sequence: TGTGCCAGCGGGGACAGGCTGCGTGAAAAACTGTTTTTT. Its translation: CASGDRLREKLFF.

The CDR3 coding sequence is TGTGCCAGTAAAGGAGGTAACGGTTTGAACACTGAAGCTTTCTTT. It codes for CASKGGNGLNTEAFF. The rearrangement joins TRBV19 to TRBJ1-1; no firm D call. The CDR3 consists of 15 residues. Germline V CDR1 and CDR2: LNHDA, SQIVND (reference sequence). Trimming removed 7 bases at V and 0 bases at J, with 15 bases between.

This clone has just one count. This chain uses TRBV7-2 with TRBJ2-1; TRBD2 might be the D (6 bases). The germline V gene has CDR1 SGHTA and CDR2 FQGNSA. The CDR3 length is 16 residues. The V end lost 4 bases, the J end lost 2 bases, and 15 bases lay between the germline ends. The CDR3 spells CASSWGLPYPYNEQFF. The CDR3 DNA sequence: TGTGCCAGCAGCTGGGGACTCCCCTACCCCTACAATGAGCAGTTCTTC.

The chain carries TRBV9 and TRBJ2-1, with 11 bases identical to TRBD2. Germline V lookup: CDR1 SGDLS, CDR2 YYNGEE. J gave up 2 bases and V 4 bases, and 5 bases lay outside the gene matches. CDR3 length: 16 amino acids. CDR3 bases: TGTGCCAGCAGCCCCTTTAGCGGGGGGGCCTACAATGAGCAGTTCTTC. Its protein product is CASSPFSGGAYNEQFF.

CDR3 DNA: TGTGCCACCAGTGTAGGTGGAGTCTCCTACGAGCAGTACTTC. As protein: CATSVGGVSYEQYF. V is TRBV24-1 and J is TRBJ2-7; D uncertain. V was trimmed by 5 bases and J by 0 bases, leaving 10 bases between them. From germline, CDR1 is KGHDR and CDR2 SFDVKD. The CDR3 has 14 amino acids.

This sequence joins TRBV13 and TRBJ1-5; a possible D gene is TRBD1 (5 bases). CDR1 PRHDT and CDR2 FYEKMQ come from the germline V gene (reference sequence). V shed 2 bases and J shed 6 bases, with 11 bases lying between them. The CDR3 is 14 residues long. The chain's CDR3 is CASSLRGSGQPQHF. The CDR3 coding sequence is TGTGCCAGCAGCTTACGGGGGTCGGGTCAGCCCCAGCATTTT.

This chain connects TRBV7-9 to TRBJ1-2; 7 nucleotides agree with TRBD1. In germline, CDR1 is SEHNR, CDR2 FQNEAQ (reference sequence). J gave up 5 bases and V 5 bases, and 5 bases lay outside the gene matches. The CDR3 has 13 residues. CDR3: CASSTTGFYGYTF. CDR3 coding DNA: TGTGCCAGCAGCACGACAGGGTTTTATGGCTACACCTTC.

The chain recombines TRBV14 with TRBJ1-2, with D unclear. Trimming left V 9 bases short and J 3 bases short, with 14 bases between. The CDR3 is 13 amino acids. Germline-derived CDR1 and CDR2 are SGHDN and FVKESK. The CDR3 DNA sequence: TGTGCCAGTGGGAGGGCTTCGGACTATGGCTACACCTTC. This codes for CASGRASDYGYTF.

This sequence joins TRBV11-3 and TRBJ2-7; D perhaps matches TRBD2 (5 bases). Germline V gene data show CDR1 as SGHNT and CDR2 as YENEEA. Trimming left V 5 bases short and J 6 bases short, with 11 bases between. The CDR3 totals 12 residues. The CDR3 nucleotides are TGTGCCAGCAGCCCCCGGACTGGCGAGCAGTACTTC. It is translated as CASSPRTGEQYF.

CDR3 sequence (DNA): TGTGCCAGCAGCTTTAAGTCAGGGTCCGGGGGCAATCAGCCCCAGCATTTT. Translated, it gives CASSFKSGSGGNQPQHF. The chain couples TRBV5-6 to TRBJ1-5, with D possibly being TRBD1 (5 bases). The germline V gene encodes CDR1 SGHDT and CDR2 YYEEEE. The CDR3 has 17 residues. The V end was cut by 2 bases, the J end by 2 bases, with 17 bases between.

This clone was counted once. V usage is TRBV4-3 and J usage is TRBJ2-1, with D possibly TRBD2 on 5 matching bases. CDR3 length equals 15 residues. With 0 bases removed from V and 7 bases from J, the gap between germline ends came to 13 bases. CDR1 is LGHNA and CDR2 is YSLEER in the germline V gene. The chain's CDR3 is CASSQDPRSGNEQFF. The CDR3 DNA is TGCGCCAGCAGCCAAGATCCCAGGAGCGGAAATGAGCAGTTCTTC.

CDR3 sequence: CASSLFGGRSNQPQHF. CDR3 nucleotide sequence: TGTGCCAGCAGCTTATTCGGGGGTCGAAGCAATCAGCCCCAGCATTTT. The J gene is TRBJ1-5, the V gene TRBV7-9; possibly TRBD1 for D (5 bases). The CDR3 runs 16 residues. Trimming left V 2 bases short and J 1 base short, with 12 bases between. The germline V gene has CDR1 SEHNR and CDR2 FQNEAQ (reference sequence). Full variable domain (missing parts from reference TRBV7-9 and TRBJ1-5): DTGVSQNPRHKITKRGQNVTFRCDPISEHNRLYWYRQTLGQGPEFLTYFQNEAQLEKSRLLSDRFSAERPKGSFSTLEIQRTEQGDSAMYLCASSLFGGRSNQPQHFGDGTRLSIL.

This CDR3 is CASSIKGGDSNQPQHF. The CDR3 DNA reads as TGTGCCAGTAGTATTAAGGGAGGGGATAGCAATCAGCCCCAGCATTTT. This chain links TRBV19 with TRBJ1-5; tentatively, D is TRBD1 (5 bases). V gave up 3 bases and J gave up 0 bases, with 12 bases separating them. Germline V CDR1 and CDR2: LNHDA, SQIVND (reference sequence). There are 16 residues in the CDR3.

The chain joins TRBV4-3 to TRBJ2-3; D not certain. The V end was cut by 4 bases, the J end by 3 bases, with 8 bases between. Looked up from germline, CDR1 is LGHNA and CDR2 is YSLEER. CDR3 size: 13 residues. CDR3: CASSPDPTDTQYF. The CDR3 nucleotides are TGCGCCAGCAGCCCTGACCCAACAGATACGCAGTATTTT.

This clone was counted between two and nine times. The V gene is TRBV11-3, the J gene TRBJ2-2, with 9 bases that match TRBD1. Germline V gene data show CDR1 as SGHNT and CDR2 as YENEEA. The CDR3 has 17 amino acids. After removal of 3 bases from V and 3 bases from J, the junction contained 8 bases not matched to a gene. The CDR3 protein is CASSFELGTGYTGELFF. The CDR3 nucleotides read TGTGCCAGCAGCTTTGAACTCGGGACAGGGTACACCGGGGAGCTGTTTTTT.